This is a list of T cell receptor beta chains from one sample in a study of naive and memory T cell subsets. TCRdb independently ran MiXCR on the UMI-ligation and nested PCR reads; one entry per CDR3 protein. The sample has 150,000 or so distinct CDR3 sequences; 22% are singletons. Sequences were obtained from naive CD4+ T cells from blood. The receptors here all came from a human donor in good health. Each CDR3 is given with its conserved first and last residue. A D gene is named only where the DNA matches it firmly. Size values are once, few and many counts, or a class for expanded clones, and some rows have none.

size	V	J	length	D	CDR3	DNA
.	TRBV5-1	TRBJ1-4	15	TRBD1	CASSLRDRANEKLFF	TGCGCCAGCAGCTTAAGGGACAGGGCTAATGAAAAACTGTTTTTT
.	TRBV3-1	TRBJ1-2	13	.	CASRGKGIYGYTF	TGTGCCAGCAGAGGGAAGGGCATCTATGGCTACACCTTC
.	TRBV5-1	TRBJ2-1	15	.	CASSLIQAVYNEQFF	TGCGCCAGCAGCTTAATACAGGCGGTGTACAATGAGCAGTTCTTC
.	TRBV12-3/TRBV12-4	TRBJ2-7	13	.	CASSSFRGYEQYF	TGTGCCAGCAGCTCCTTTAGGGGCTACGAGCAGTACTTC
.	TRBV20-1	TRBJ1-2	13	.	CSATLGLNYGYTF	TGCAGTGCTACCCTGGGACTGAACTATGGCTACACCTTC
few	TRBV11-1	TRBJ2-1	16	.	CASSSIAPSANNEQFF	TGTGCCAGCAGCTCCATAGCGCCATCGGCTAACAATGAGCAGTTCTTC
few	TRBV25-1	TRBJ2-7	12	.	CASSDRTSEQYF	TGTGCCAGCAGTGATCGGACGTCCGAGCAGTACTTC
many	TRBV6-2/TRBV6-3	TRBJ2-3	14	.	CAPGGRGLTDTQYF	TGTGCCCCCGGTGGGCGAGGGCTCACAGATACGCAGTATTTT
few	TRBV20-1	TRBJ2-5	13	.	CSAISGFQETQYF	TGCAGTGCCATCAGCGGTTTTCAAGAGACCCAGTACTTC
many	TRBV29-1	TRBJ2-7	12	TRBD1	CSVQGPSYEQYF	TGCAGCGTACAGGGGCCTTCCTACGAGCAGTACTTC
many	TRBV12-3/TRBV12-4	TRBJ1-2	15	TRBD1	CASKSGTGGEGGYTF	TGTGCCAGCAAATCCGGGACAGGGGGCGAAGGAGGCTACACCTTC
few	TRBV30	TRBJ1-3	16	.	CAWSVRAVPSGNTIYF	TGTGCCTGGAGTGTACGCGCAGTCCCCTCTGGAAACACCATATATTTT
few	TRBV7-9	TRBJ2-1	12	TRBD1	CASSQTGIEQFF	TGTGCCAGCAGCCAGACAGGGATTGAGCAGTTCTTC
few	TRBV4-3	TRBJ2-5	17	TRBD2	CASSQHWSGIGQETQYF	TGCGCCAGCAGCCAACATTGGAGCGGGATTGGGCAAGAGACCCAGTACTTC
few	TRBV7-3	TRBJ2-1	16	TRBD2	CASSMTSGSSYNEQFF	TGTGCCAGCAGCATGACTAGCGGAAGCTCCTACAATGAGCAGTTCTTC
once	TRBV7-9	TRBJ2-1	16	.	CASSPREIMTYNEQFF	TGTGCCAGCAGCCCGCGTGAGATAATGACCTACAATGAGCAGTTCTTC
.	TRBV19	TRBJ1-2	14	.	CASRIGGNLDGYTF	TGTGCCAGCCGAATAGGGGGGAACCTTGATGGCTACACCTTC
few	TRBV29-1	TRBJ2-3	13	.	CSVERQSTDTQYF	TGCAGCGTTGAAAGGCAAAGCACAGATACGCAGTATTTT
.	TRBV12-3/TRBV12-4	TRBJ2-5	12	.	CASSWTEETQYF	TGTGCCAGCTCATGGACGGAAGAGACCCAGTACTTC
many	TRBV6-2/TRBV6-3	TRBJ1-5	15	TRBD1	CASRTGGYSNQPQHF	TGTGCCAGCAGAACAGGGGGTTATAGCAATCAGCCCCAGCATTTT
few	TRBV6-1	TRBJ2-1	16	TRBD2	CASSEGLAGVYNEQFF	TGTGCCAGCAGTGAAGGACTAGCGGGAGTCTACAATGAGCAGTTCTTC
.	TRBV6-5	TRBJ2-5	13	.	CASSYSTRETQYF	TGTGCCAGCAGTTATTCGACTCGGGAGACCCAGTACTTC
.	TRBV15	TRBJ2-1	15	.	CATSREMEGYNEQFF	TGTGCCACCAGCAGAGAAATGGAGGGATACAATGAGCAGTTCTTC
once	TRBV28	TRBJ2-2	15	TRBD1	CASSHRGLGAGELFF	TGTGCCAGCAGCCACAGGGGGTTGGGGGCCGGGGAGCTGTTTTTT
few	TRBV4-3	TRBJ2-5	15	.	CASSHLTGERETQYF	TGCGCCAGCAGCCACCTGACAGGAGAAAGGGAGACCCAGTACTTC
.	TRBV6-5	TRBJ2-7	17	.	CASSPPPTSVRGREQYF	TGTGCCAGCAGTCCCCCCCCCACTAGCGTCAGGGGTCGGGAGCAGTACTTC
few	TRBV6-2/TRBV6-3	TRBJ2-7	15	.	CASSYAGPSSYEQYF	TGTGCCAGCAGTTACGCAGGACCTTCTTCCTACGAGCAGTACTTC
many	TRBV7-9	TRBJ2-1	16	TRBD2	CASSLAGLAGGHEQFF	TGTGCCAGCAGCTTAGCCGGACTAGCGGGAGGGCATGAGCAGTTCTTC
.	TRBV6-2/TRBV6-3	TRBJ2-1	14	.	CASSYKARLRVQFF	TGTGCCAGCAGTTACAAGGCCAGACTTCGTGTGCAGTTCTTC
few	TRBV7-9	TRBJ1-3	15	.	CASSDGGYSGNTIYF	TGTGCCAGCAGCGACGGAGGCTACTCTGGAAACACCATATATTTT
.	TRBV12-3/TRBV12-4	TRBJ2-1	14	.	CASSLGQGLREQFF	TGTGCCAGCAGTTTAGGGCAGGGGTTGCGTGAGCAGTTCTTC
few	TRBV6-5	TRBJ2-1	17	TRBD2	CASRHRLAGEPYNEQFF	TGTGCCAGCAGACACAGACTAGCGGGAGAACCCTACAATGAGCAGTTCTTC
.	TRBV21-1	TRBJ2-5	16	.	CASSKVGGLASGTQYF	TGTGCCAGCAGCAAAGTTGGGGGACTAGCTTCAGGGACCCAGTACTTC
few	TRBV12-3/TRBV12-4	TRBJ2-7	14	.	CASSLSGTGDEQYF	TGTGCCAGCAGCCTCTCAGGGACGGGGGACGAGCAGTACTTC
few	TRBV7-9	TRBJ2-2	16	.	CASSLAQSSSPGELFF	TGTGCCAGCAGCTTAGCGCAGTCTTCCAGCCCCGGGGAGCTGTTTTTT
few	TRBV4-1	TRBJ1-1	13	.	CASSPPRQAVAFF	TGCGCCAGCAGCCCACCCAGACAGGCGGTCGCTTTCTTT
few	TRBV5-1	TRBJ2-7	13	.	CASSSRGLDEQYF	TGCGCCAGCAGCTCCCGGGGCCTGGACGAGCAGTACTTC
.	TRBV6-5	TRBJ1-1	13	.	CASSYTSGYSFIF	TGTGCCAGCAGTTATACCTCCGGATACTCTTTTATCTTT
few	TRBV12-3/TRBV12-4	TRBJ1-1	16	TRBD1	CASTTSGQARPSEAFF	TGTGCCAGCACCACCTCGGGACAGGCCCGCCCCAGTGAAGCTTTCTTT
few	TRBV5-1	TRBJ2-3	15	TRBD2	CASSLEVAGVDTQYF	TGCGCCAGCAGCTTGGAAGTAGCGGGAGTGGATACGCAGTATTTT
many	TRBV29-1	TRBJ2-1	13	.	CSAQIGGSGEQFF	TGCAGCGCCCAAATTGGGGGGAGCGGTGAGCAGTTCTTC
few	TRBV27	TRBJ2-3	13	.	CASSLGKTDTQYF	TGTGCCAGCAGTCTGGGAAAGACAGATACGCAGTATTTT
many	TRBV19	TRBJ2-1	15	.	CATRGRLSSYNEQFF	TGTGCCACTCGAGGGAGACTAAGCTCCTACAATGAGCAGTTCTTC
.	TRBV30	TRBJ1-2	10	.	CAWRGYGYTF	TGTGCCTGGAGGGGTTATGGCTACACCTTC
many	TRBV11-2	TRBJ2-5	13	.	CASSPTGQETQYF	TGTGCCAGCAGCCCAACTGGTCAAGAGACCCAGTACTTC
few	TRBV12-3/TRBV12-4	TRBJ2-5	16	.	CASSLGARGPQETQYF	TGTGCCAGCAGTTTAGGCGCTCGGGGGCCCCAAGAGACCCAGTACTTC
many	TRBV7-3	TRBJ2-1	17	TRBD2	CASSPHAGTSGYYEQFF	TGTGCCAGCAGCCCCCACGCCGGGACTAGCGGTTACTATGAGCAGTTCTTC
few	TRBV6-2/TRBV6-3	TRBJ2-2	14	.	CASSYSVNTGELFF	TGTGCCAGCAGTTACTCGGTGAACACCGGGGAGCTGTTTTTT
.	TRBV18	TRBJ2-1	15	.	CASSPNPPSYNEQFF	TGTGCCAGCTCACCCAATCCTCCCTCCTACAATGAGCAGTTCTTC
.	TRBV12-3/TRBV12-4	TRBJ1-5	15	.	CASKMGDPSNQPQHF	TGTGCCAGCAAAATGGGGGATCCAAGCAATCAGCCCCAGCATTTT
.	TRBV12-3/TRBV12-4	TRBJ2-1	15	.	CASSLPRGVYNEQFF	TGTGCCAGCAGTTTACCCAGGGGTGTATACAATGAGCAGTTCTTC
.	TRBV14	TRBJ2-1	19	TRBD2	CASSQVTTSGRVTYNEQFF	TGTGCCAGCAGCCAAGTGACCACTAGCGGGAGGGTGACCTACAATGAGCAGTTCTTC
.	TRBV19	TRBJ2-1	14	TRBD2	CASSRLAGVREQFF	TGTGCCAGTAGCAGGCTAGCGGGAGTGCGGGAGCAGTTCTTC
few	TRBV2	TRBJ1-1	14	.	CASSLRDTNTEAFF	TGTGCCAGCAGTCTACGGGATACGAACACTGAAGCTTTCTTT
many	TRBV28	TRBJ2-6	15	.	CASSLRRSGANVLTF	TGTGCCAGCAGTTTAAGGAGGTCTGGGGCCAACGTCCTGACTTTC
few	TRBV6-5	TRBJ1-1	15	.	CASSSTGFSNTEAFF	TGTGCCAGCAGTTCTACAGGCTTTTCGAACACTGAAGCTTTCTTT
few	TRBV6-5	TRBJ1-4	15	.	CASSYTTGSNEKLFF	TGTGCCAGCAGTTATACGACGGGGAGTAATGAAAAACTGTTTTTT